This T cell receptor beta chain appears in the sequencing data of a study of cytomegalovirus exposure and HLA in healthy donors. PCR amplification relied on 60 Vbeta primers (plus 13 Jbeta primers). Repertoires were generated with immunoSEQ multiplex PCR, while TCRdb's copy carries only in-frame clones and drops some. The data show around 150,000 clones, with roughly 73% seen just once and around 4.7% held by the top ten. The study's findings and limits: Later analysis revealed greater clonal expansion in HLA-associated TCR beta chains than in equally common others. Sequencing depth across donors, presence/absence analyses assumed, was roughly uniform.

The CDR3 totals 18 residues. Germline assignment: CDR1 PRHDT and CDR2 FYEKMQ (reference sequence). With 1 base removed from V and 0 bases from J, the gap between germline ends came to 17 bases. About this clone itself: Antigen: not known.

V gene TRBV13 combines with J gene TRBJ2-3; the D is unclear. This receptor was identified in a male donor in good health and CMV-seronegative. Sequencing was carried out using PBMCs. The CDR3 here is CASSLVGSTYSSTDTQYF. The CDR3 DNA is TGTGCCAGCAGCTTAGTCGGTAGCACTTATTCTAGCACAGATACGCAGTATTTT.